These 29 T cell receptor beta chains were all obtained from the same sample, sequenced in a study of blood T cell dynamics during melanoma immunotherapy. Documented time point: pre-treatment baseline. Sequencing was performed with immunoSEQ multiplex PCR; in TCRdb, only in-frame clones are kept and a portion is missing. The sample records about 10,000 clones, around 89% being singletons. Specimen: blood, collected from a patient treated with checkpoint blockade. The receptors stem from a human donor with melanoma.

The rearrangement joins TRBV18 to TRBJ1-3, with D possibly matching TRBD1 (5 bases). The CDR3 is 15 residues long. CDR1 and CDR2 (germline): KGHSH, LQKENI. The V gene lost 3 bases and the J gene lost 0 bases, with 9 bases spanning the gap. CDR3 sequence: CASSPAGISGNTIYF. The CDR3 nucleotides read TGTGCCAGCTCACCGGCAGGGATCTCTGGAAACACCATATATTTT.

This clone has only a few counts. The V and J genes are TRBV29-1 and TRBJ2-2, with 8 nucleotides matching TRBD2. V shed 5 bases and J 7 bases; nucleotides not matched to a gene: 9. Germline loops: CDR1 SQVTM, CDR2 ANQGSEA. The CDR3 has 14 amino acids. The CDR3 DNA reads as TGCAGCGTTCGTAGAGCGGGAGAGGGCGGGGAGCTGTTTTTT. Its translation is CSVRRAGEGGELFF.

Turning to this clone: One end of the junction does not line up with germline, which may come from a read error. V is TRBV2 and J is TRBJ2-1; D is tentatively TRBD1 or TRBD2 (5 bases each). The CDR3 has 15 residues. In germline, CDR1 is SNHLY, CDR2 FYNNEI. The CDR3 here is CVSSVSGRGFDEQFF. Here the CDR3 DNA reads TGTGTCAGCTCAGTCTCGGGAAGGGGTTTTGATGAGCAGTTCTTC.

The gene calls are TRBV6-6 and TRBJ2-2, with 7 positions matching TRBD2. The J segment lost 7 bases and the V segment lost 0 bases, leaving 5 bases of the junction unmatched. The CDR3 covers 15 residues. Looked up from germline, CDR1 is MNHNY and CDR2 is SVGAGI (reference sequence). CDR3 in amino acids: CASSYSAGVSGELFF. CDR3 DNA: TGTGCCAGCAGTTACTCTGCGGGAGTGAGCGGGGAGCTGTTTTTT.

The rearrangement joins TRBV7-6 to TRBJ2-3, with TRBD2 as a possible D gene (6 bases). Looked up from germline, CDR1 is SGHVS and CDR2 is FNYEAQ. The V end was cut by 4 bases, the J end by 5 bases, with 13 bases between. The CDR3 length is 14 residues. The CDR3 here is CASSSTGGQDTQYF. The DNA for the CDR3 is TGTGCCAGCAGCTCGACCGGAGGGCAAGATACGCAGTATTTT.

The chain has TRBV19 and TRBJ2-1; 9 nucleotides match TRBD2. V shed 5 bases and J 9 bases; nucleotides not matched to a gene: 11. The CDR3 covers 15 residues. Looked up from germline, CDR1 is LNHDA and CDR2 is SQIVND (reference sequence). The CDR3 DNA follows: TGTGCCAGTAGTCTGGGACTAGCTATTAGTATTGAGCAGTTCTTC. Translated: CASSLGLAISIEQFF.

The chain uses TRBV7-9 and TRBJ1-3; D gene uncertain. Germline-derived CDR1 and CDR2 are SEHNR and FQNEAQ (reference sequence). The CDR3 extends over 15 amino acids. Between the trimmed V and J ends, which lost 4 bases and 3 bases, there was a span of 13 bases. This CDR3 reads CASSSFEPDGNTIYF. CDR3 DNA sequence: TGTGCCAGCAGCTCGTTTGAACCTGATGGAAACACCATATATTTT.

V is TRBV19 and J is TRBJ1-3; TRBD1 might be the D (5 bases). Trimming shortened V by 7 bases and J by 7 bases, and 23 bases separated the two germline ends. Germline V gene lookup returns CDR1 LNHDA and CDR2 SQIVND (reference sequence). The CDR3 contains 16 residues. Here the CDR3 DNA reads TGTGCCAGTACCCCAGCAGGGAGGCGCAACGGGAACACCATATATTTT. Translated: CASTPAGRRNGNTIYF.

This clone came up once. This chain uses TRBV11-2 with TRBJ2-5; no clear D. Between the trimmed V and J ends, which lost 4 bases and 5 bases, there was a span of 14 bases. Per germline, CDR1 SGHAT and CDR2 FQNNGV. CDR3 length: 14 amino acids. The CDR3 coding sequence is TGTGCCAGCAGCTCTATCCTGCAGAGGGAGACCCAGTACTTC. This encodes CASSSILQRETQYF.

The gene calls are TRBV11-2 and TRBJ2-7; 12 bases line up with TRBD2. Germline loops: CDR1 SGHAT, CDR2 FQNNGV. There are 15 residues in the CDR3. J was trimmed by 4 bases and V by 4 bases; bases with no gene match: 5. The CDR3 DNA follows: TGTGCCAGCAGCTCACGGACTAGCGGGATTTACGAGCAGTACTTC. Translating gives CASSSRTSGIYEQYF. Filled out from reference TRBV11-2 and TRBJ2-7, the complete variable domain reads EAGVAQSPRYKIIEKRQSVAFWCNPISGHATLYWYQQILGQGPKLLIQFQNNGVVDDSQLPKDRFSAERLKGVDSTLKIQPAKLEDSAVYLCASSSRTSGIYEQYFGPGTRLTVT.

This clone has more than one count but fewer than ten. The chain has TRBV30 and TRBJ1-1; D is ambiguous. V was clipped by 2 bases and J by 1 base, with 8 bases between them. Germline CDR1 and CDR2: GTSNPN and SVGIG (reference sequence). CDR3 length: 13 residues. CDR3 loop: CAWSLQPNTEAFF. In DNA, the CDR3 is TGTGCCTGGAGTTTACAGCCGAACACTGAAGCTTTCTTT.

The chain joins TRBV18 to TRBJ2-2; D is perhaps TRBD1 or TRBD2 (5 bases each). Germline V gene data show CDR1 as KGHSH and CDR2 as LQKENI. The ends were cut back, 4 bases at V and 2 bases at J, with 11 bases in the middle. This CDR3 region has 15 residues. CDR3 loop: CASSRRDGNTGELFF. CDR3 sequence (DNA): TGTGCCAGCTCACGACGGGACGGAAACACCGGGGAGCTGTTTTTT. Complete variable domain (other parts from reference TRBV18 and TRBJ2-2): NAGVMQNPRHLVRRRGQEARLRCSPMKGHSHVYWYRQLPEEGLKFMVYLQKENIIDESGMPKERFSAEFPKEGPSILRIQQVVRGDSAAYFCASSRRDGNTGELFFGEGSRLTVL.

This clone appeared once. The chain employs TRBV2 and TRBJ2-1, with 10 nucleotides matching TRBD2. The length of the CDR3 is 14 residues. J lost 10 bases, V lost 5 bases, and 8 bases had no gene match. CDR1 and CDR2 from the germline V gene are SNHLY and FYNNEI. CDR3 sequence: CASSPGTSVREQFF. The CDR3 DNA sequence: TGTGCCAGCAGTCCCGGGACTAGCGTCAGGGAGCAGTTCTTC.

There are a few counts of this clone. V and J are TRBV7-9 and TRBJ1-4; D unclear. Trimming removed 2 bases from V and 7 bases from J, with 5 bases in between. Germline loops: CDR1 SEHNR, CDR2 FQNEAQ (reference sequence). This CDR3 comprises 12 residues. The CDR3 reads CASSLWGEKLFF. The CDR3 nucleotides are TGTGCCAGCAGCTTATGGGGTGAAAAACTGTTTTTT.

The CDR3 DNA sequence: TGTGCCAGCAGTATCGGACTAGCGAACAAAAACATTCAGTACTTC. Translated: CASSIGLANKNIQYF. This chain connects TRBV28 to TRBJ2-4; 9 bases line up with TRBD2. Germline V gene data show CDR1 as MDHEN and CDR2 as SYDVKM. Trimming took 5 bases from V and 3 from J; bases not matched to a gene: 5. The CDR3 length is 15 residues.

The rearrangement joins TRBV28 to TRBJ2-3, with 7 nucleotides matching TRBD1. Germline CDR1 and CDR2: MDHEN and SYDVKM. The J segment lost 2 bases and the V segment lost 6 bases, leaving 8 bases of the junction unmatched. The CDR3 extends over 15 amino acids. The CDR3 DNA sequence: TGTGCCAGCAGGATGGACAGGAGCTACACAGATACGCAGTATTTT. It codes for CASRMDRSYTDTQYF.

This CDR3 reads CASSYYGSGTAYEQYF. In DNA form, the CDR3 reads TGTGCCAGCAGCTACTACGGATCCGGGACAGCCTACGAGCAGTACTTC. The gene calls are TRBV13 and TRBJ2-7, with 7 bases lining up with TRBD1. The germline V gene has CDR1 PRHDT and CDR2 FYEKMQ (reference sequence). This CDR3 is 16 amino acids long. The V gene end was trimmed by 4 bases and the J gene end by 2 bases; junction bases not matched to a gene: 11.

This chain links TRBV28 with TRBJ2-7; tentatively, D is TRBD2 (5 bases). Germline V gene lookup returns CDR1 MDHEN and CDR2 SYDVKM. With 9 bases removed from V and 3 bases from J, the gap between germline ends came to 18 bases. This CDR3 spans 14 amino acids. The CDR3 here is CASSPRSGYYEQYF. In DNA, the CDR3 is TGTGCCAGTTCCCCCCGGAGCGGATACTACGAGCAGTACTTC.

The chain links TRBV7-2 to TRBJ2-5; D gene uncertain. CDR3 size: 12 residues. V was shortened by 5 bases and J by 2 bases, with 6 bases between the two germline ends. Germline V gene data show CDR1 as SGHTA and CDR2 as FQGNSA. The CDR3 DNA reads TGTGCCAGCAGCCGGTCGCAAGAGACCCAGTACTTC. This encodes CASSRSQETQYF. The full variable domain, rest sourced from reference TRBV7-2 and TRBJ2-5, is GAGVSQSPSNKVTEKGKDVELRCDPISGHTALYWYRQSLGQGLEFLIYFQGNSAPDKSGLPSDRFSAERTGGSVSTLTIQRTQQEDSAVYLCASSRSQETQYFGPGTRLLVL.

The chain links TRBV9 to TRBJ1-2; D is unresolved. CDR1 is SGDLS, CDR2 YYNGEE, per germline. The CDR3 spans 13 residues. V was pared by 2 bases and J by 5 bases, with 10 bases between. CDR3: CASSVEERYGYTF. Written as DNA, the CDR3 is TGTGCCAGCAGCGTCGAAGAAAGATATGGCTACACCTTC.

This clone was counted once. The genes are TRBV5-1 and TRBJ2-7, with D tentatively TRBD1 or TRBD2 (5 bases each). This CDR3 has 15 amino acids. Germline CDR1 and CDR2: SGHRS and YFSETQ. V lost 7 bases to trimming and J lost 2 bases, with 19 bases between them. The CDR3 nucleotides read TGCGCCAGCCCCGAACCCCCAGAGGGGACCTACGAGCAGTACTTC. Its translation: CASPEPPEGTYEQYF.

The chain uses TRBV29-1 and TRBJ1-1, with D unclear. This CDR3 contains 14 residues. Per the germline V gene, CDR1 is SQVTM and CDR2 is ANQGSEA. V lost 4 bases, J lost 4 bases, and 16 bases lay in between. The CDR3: CSVVEALRSTEAFF. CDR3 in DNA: TGCAGCGTTGTTGAGGCTCTACGAAGCACTGAAGCTTTCTTT.

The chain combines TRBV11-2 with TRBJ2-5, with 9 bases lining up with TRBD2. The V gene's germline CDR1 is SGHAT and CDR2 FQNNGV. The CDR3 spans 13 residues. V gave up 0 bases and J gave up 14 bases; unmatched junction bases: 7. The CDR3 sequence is CASSLDLGTSYYF. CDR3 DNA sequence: TGTGCCAGCAGCTTAGATCTGGGGACTAGCTACTACTTC.

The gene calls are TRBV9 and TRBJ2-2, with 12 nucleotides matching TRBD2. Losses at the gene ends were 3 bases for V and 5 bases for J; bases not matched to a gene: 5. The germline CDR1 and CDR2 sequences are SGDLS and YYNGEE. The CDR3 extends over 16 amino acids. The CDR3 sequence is CASSGTGTSGTGELFF. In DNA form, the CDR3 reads TGTGCCAGCAGCGGGACCGGGACTAGCGGGACCGGGGAGCTGTTTTTT. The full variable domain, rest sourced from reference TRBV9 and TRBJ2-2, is DSGVTQTPKHLITATGQRVTLRCSPRSGDLSVYWYQQSLDQGLQFLIQYYNGEERAKGNILERFSAQQFPDLHSELNLSSLELGDSALYFCASSGTGTSGTGELFFGEGSRLTVL.

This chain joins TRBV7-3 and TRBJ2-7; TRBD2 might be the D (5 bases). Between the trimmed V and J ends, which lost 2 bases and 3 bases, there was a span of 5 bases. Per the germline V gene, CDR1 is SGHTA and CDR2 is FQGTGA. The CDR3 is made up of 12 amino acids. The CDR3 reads CASSLGSYEQYF. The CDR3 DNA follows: TGTGCCAGCAGCTTAGGGAGCTACGAGCAGTACTTC.

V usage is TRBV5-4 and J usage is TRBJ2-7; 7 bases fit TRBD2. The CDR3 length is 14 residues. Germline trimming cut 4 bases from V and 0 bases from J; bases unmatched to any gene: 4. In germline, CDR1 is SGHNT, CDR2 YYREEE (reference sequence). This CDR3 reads CASSPIAGSYEQYF. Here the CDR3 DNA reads TGTGCCAGCAGCCCTATAGCGGGCTCCTACGAGCAGTACTTC.

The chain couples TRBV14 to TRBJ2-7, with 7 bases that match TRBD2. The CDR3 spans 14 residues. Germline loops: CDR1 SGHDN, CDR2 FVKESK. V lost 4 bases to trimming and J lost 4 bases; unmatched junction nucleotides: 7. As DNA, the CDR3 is TGTGCCAGCAGCCGGGGGGGATCAGCTTACGAGCAGTACTTC. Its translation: CASSRGGSAYEQYF.

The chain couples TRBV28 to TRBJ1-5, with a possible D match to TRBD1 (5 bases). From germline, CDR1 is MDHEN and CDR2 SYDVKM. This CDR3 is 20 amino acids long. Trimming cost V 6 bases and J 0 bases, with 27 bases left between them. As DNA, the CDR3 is TGTGCCAGCAGACAGTCACGGGGGATAGTAGGACCCTATAGCAATCAGCCCCAGCATTTT. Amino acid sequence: CASRQSRGIVGPYSNQPQHF.

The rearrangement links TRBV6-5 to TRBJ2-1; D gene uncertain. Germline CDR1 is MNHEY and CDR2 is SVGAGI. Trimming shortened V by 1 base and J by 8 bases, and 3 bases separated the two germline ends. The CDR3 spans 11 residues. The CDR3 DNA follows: TGTGCCAGCAGTTACTTTGATGAGCAGTTCTTC. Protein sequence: CASSYFDEQFF.